These 32 T cell receptor beta chains were sequenced from one sample in a study of cytomegalovirus exposure and HLA in healthy donors. It was with 60 Vbeta and 13 Jbeta primers that the PCR ran. Clones were read by immunoSEQ multiplex PCR, and TCRdb kept only the in-frame ones, dropping some. The sample contains about 120,000 clones, around 79% of which appear only once. The sequencing sample was made of PBMCs. These receptors originate from a woman aged 18-29 years in good health and CMV-seronegative.

A word on this clone: The DNA is left out, because the CDR3 cannot be placed on it with certainty; the CDR3 is given as TCRdb lists it. This chain links TRBV10-2 with TRBJ2-4; TRBD2, as called in the table, went unchecked against the DNA. Germline values: CDR1 WSHSY, CDR2 SAAADI. With termini counted, the CDR3 has 13 amino acids. The CDR3 sequence: CASTSDFLGLQYF.

The chain is built from TRBV6-1 and TRBJ1-4; D remains ambiguous. With 6 bases removed from V and 4 bases from J, the gap between germline ends came to 15 bases. Looked up from germline, CDR1 is MNHNS and CDR2 is SASEGT. The CDR3 consists of 15 residues. The CDR3 here is CASRGRGVYNEKLFF. CDR3 DNA: TGTGCCAGCAGGGGTCGTGGAGTATATAATGAAAAACTGTTTTTT.

V and J are TRBV18 and TRBJ2-1; 13 nucleotides align to TRBD2. This CDR3 has 16 residues. Germline loops: CDR1 KGHSH, CDR2 LQKENI. Trimming at V came to 3 bases and at J to 5 bases, leaving 4 bases not matched to a gene. The CDR3 loop is CASSPRGTSGNNEQFF. In nucleotides, the CDR3 is TGTGCCAGCTCACCGCGGGGGACTAGCGGGAACAATGAGCAGTTCTTC.

This chain connects TRBV5-1 to TRBJ1-5; TRBD1 matches at 7 bases. The germline CDR1 and CDR2 sequences are SGHRS and YFSETQ. The CDR3 has 14 amino acids. Trimming took 0 bases from V and 5 from J; bases not matched to a gene: 2. The CDR3 nucleotides are TGCGCCAGCAGCTTGGGAGGGGGCGATCAGCCCCAGCATTTT. Encoded protein: CASSLGGGDQPQHF.

This clone has a single count. The genes are TRBV19 and TRBJ1-1; the D is unclear. CDR1 and CDR2 (germline): LNHDA, SQIVND (reference sequence). Trimming stripped 7 bases from V and 6 bases from J, with 21 bases between. The CDR3 covers 15 residues. The DNA of the CDR3 is TGTGCCAGTACTCAACTGGGCCCTGCCTGGGCTGAAGCTTTCTTT. This sequence encodes CASTQLGPAWAEAFF.

The rearrangement joins TRBV18 to TRBJ2-5, with D perhaps matching TRBD1 (6 bases). The DNA end is a closer match to TRBJ2-7, so the J assignment may be wrong. Germline V lookup: CDR1 KGHSH, CDR2 LQKENI. This CDR3 has 15 residues. The CDR3 loop is CASSPGTQHSYEQYF. DNA for the CDR3: TGTGCCAGCTCTCCCGGGACACAACACTCCTACGAGCAGTACTTC.

The V and J genes are TRBV18 and TRBJ2-1; TRBD1 matches at 9 bases. Germline CDR1 and CDR2: KGHSH and LQKENI. V lost 3 bases and J lost 9; bases outside the gene matches: 12. CDR3 length: 16 residues. The CDR3 loop reads CASSPLVGTGYSEQFF. The CDR3 region has the DNA TGTGCCAGCTCACCCCTGGTTGGGACAGGGTATTCTGAGCAGTTCTTC.

There are a few counts of this clone. V gene TRBV7-2 combines with J gene TRBJ1-4, with D hard to call. With 2 bases removed from V and 8 bases from J, the gap between germline ends came to 9 bases. The CDR3 length is 13 residues. Germline CDR1 reads SGHTA; CDR2 reads FQGNSA. CDR3 amino acids: CASSLTYSEKLFF. The CDR3 DNA reads as TGTGCCAGCAGCTTAACCTACAGCGAAAAACTGTTTTTT.

V is TRBV11-2 and J is TRBJ1-1; D not resolved. This CDR3 is 13 amino acids long. V lost 1 base and J 3 bases, leaving 6 bases between the germline ends. The germline gives CDR1 SGHAT, CDR2 FQNNGV. Here the CDR3 reads CASSLGGDTEAFF. The CDR3, as DNA: TGTGCCAGCAGCTTAGGCGGGGACACTGAAGCTTTCTTT. Full variable domain (outside the CDR3, taken from reference TRBV11-2 and TRBJ1-1): EAGVAQSPRYKIIEKRQSVAFWCNPISGHATLYWYQQILGQGPKLLIQFQNNGVVDDSQLPKDRFSAERLKGVDSTLKIQPAKLEDSAVYLCASSLGGDTEAFFGQGTRLTVV.

This chain uses TRBV2 with TRBJ1-2; D unclear. The germline V gene encodes CDR1 SNHLY and CDR2 FYNNEI. V gave up 7 bases and J gave up 4 bases, with 16 bases separating them. This CDR3 has 14 amino acids. The DNA of the CDR3 is TGTGCCAGCAAGGTACAGCAGTCTTCCTATGGCTACACCTTC. Translating it yields CASKVQQSSYGYTF.

The J gene is TRBJ1-1, the V gene TRBV6-5, with 9 bases lining up with TRBD1. Trimming removed 5 bases from V and 5 bases from J; junction bases left unmatched: 9. From germline, CDR1 is MNHEY and CDR2 SVGAGI. The CDR3 extends over 15 amino acids. DNA of the CDR3: TGTGCCAGCAGTACCGACAGGGGGTTTCGAACTGAAGCTTTCTTT. Its translation: CASSTDRGFRTEAFF.

This rearrangement joins TRBV5-4 to TRBJ1-2; 7 bases are a match to TRBD1. The CDR3 spans 12 residues. Per germline, CDR1 SGHNT and CDR2 YYREEE (reference sequence). V shed 4 bases, J shed 5 bases, and the junction held 2 bases outside the gene matches. The CDR3 reads CASSPGQYGYTF. For the CDR3, the DNA is TGTGCCAGCAGCCCGGGACAGTATGGCTACACCTTC. Full variable domain (remainder filled in from reference TRBV5-4 and TRBJ1-2): ETGVTQSPTHLIKTRGQQVTLRCSSQSGHNTVSWYQQALGQGPQFIFQYYREEENGRGNFPPRFSGLQFPNYSSELNVNALELDDSALYLCASSPGQYGYTFGSGTRLTVV.

This chain's CDR3 is CASSLRQLNTEAFF. The CDR3 coding sequence is TGTGCCAGCAGCTTACGACAGTTGAACACTGAAGCTTTCTTT. V usage is TRBV11-2 and J usage is TRBJ1-1; TRBD1 is a possible D gene (5 bases). CDR3 length equals 14 residues. V lost 2 bases and J lost 0, with 7 bases in between. CDR1 and CDR2 from the germline V gene are SGHAT and FQNNGV.

The chain recombines TRBV5-5 with TRBJ2-5; 7 bases are a match to TRBD1. Germline CDR1 is SGHKS and CDR2 is YYEKEE (reference sequence). The CDR3 totals 14 residues. J lost 5 bases, V lost 4 bases, and 8 bases had no gene match. CDR3 sequence: CASSPSTGTETQYF. In nucleotides, the CDR3 is TGTGCCAGCAGCCCTTCGACAGGGACCGAGACCCAGTACTTC.

V gene TRBV9 combines with J gene TRBJ2-3; weak D call: TRBD2 (5 bases). This CDR3 is built from 14 residues. Trimming left V 2 bases short and J 0 bases short, with 7 bases between. Germline-derived CDR1 and CDR2 are SGDLS and YYNGEE. The CDR3 DNA reads as TGTGCCAGCAGCGTCGCGGGTAGCACAGATACGCAGTATTTT. It yields the protein CASSVAGSTDTQYF.

This clone has a single count. The chain couples TRBV27 to TRBJ2-7, with 8 nucleotides matching TRBD1. V dropped 9 bases and J dropped 0; count of bases not matched to a gene: 4. The CDR3 is made up of 13 amino acids. Germline CDR1 and CDR2: MNHEY and SMNVEV (reference sequence). The CDR3 loop is CASRDRRSYEQYF. In DNA form, the CDR3 reads TGTGCCAGTCGGGACAGGCGCTCCTACGAGCAGTACTTC.

The rearrangement joins TRBV4-1 to TRBJ1-2; TRBD1 matches at 8 bases. The CDR3 sequence is 17 residues long. Per the germline V gene, CDR1 is MGHRA and CDR2 is YSYEKL. Germline trimming cut 2 bases from V and 0 bases from J; bases unmatched to any gene: 8. The DNA for the CDR3 is TGCGCCAGCAGCCAAACCCCCACAGGGGGAGCTAACTATGGCTACACCTTC. The encoded protein is CASSQTPTGGANYGYTF.

This chain links TRBV5-8 with TRBJ2-5; D possibly matches TRBD1 or TRBD2 (5 bases each). The J call is in doubt because the DNA end fits TRBJ2-7 better. CDR3 length: 14 amino acids. From germline, CDR1 is SGHTS and CDR2 YDEGEE. Here the CDR3 DNA reads TGTGCCAGCAGCGGGCGAGGGGACTCCTACGAGCAGTACTTC. Translation: CASSGRGDSYEQYF.

The genes are TRBV23-1 and TRBJ2-3; 12 bases align to TRBD2. TRBV23-1 is labeled an ORF, and its function is uncertain. J was trimmed by 4 bases and V by 0 bases; bases with no gene match: 11. This CDR3 comprises 19 residues. The CDR3, as DNA: TGCGCCAGCAGTCAATCTGTGGCTAGCGGGGGGGCCGGTCCAGATACGCAGTATTTT. It is translated as CASSQSVASGGAGPDTQYF.

The rearrangement uses TRBV5-4 and TRBJ2-7; 7 nucleotides agree with TRBD1. Germline-derived CDR1 and CDR2 are SGHNT and YYREEE (reference sequence). With V trimmed by 1 base and J by 0 bases, 4 bases remained unmatched. This CDR3 comprises 15 residues. CDR3 sequence (DNA): TGTGCCAGCAGCTTGCAGGGGGATTTCTCCTACGAGCAGTACTTC. This gives the protein CASSLQGDFSYEQYF.

The chain has TRBV5-4 and TRBJ2-7; 11 bases fit TRBD2. The CDR3 loop spans 15 amino acids. Per the germline V gene, CDR1 is SGHNT and CDR2 is YYREEE (reference sequence). The V gene end was trimmed by 4 bases and the J gene end by 2 bases; junction bases not matched to a gene: 5. The CDR3 sequence: CASSSPGLAAYEQYF. The CDR3, as DNA: TGTGCCAGCAGCAGTCCGGGACTAGCGGCCTACGAGCAGTACTTC.

The rearrangement links TRBV5-4 to TRBJ2-7; 9 positions match TRBD1. This CDR3 contains 15 residues. The germline V gene encodes CDR1 SGHNT and CDR2 YYREEE (reference sequence). V lost 4 bases to trimming and J lost 3 bases; unmatched junction nucleotides: 8. The CDR3 bases are TGTGCCAGCAGCAGACCGGGACAGGGATACTACGAGCAGTACTTC. Translation: CASSRPGQGYYEQYF.

V usage is TRBV5-6 and J usage is TRBJ2-3; D remains ambiguous. CDR1 is SGHDT and CDR2 is YYEEEE in the germline V gene. This CDR3 spans 15 amino acids. Trimming removed 4 bases at V and 4 bases at J, with 16 bases between. The CDR3 here is CASSPTLSAADTQYF. DNA for the CDR3: TGTGCCAGCAGCCCGACCCTCTCGGCGGCAGATACGCAGTATTTT.

The CDR3 here is CASSQDSRLISNYGYTF. In nucleotides, the CDR3 is TGCGCCAGCAGCCAAGATAGCCGGCTTATCTCTAACTATGGCTACACCTTC. The J gene is TRBJ1-2, the V gene TRBV4-3; no clear D gene. The V and J ends lost 0 bases and 0 bases respectively, with 14 bases between them. Germline loops: CDR1 LGHNA, CDR2 YSLEER. CDR3 length: 17 amino acids.

The V and J genes are TRBV19 and TRBJ1-4; 7 bases map to TRBD1. The CDR3 has 16 residues. Germline CDR1 and CDR2: LNHDA and SQIVND (reference sequence). Losses at the gene ends were 5 bases for V and 0 bases for J; bases not matched to a gene: 6. CDR3 bases: TGTGCCAGTAGTGTCGGTACAGGGGCAACTAATGAAAAACTGTTTTTT. It encodes CASSVGTGATNEKLFF.

This sequence joins TRBV2 and TRBJ1-5, with TRBD1 identical over 8 bases. The germline gives CDR1 SNHLY, CDR2 FYNNEI. V lost 7 bases to trimming and J lost 3 bases; unmatched junction nucleotides: 8. The CDR3 consists of 15 residues. The DNA for the CDR3 is TGTGCCAGCATGTCTAGGACAGGGACCAATCAGCCCCAGCATTTT. This codes for CASMSRTGTNQPQHF.

The rearrangement uses TRBV7-8 and TRBJ1-4; D is uncertain. Looked up from germline, CDR1 is SGHVS and CDR2 is FQNEAQ. The V and J ends lost 1 base and 8 bases respectively, with 11 bases between them. The CDR3 is made up of 14 amino acids. CDR3 sequence reads: CASSLGPHGEKLFF. CDR3 DNA sequence: TGTGCCAGCAGCTTAGGACCTCACGGGGAAAAACTGTTTTTT.

The V gene is TRBV27, the J gene TRBJ2-7; 8 bases agree with TRBD1. V lost 3 bases to trimming and J lost 0 bases; unmatched junction nucleotides: 4. CDR1 and CDR2 from the germline V gene are MNHEY and SMNVEV (reference sequence). CDR3 length: 15 residues. The CDR3 region is CASSFGQGPSYEQYF. As DNA, the CDR3 is TGTGCCAGCAGTTTCGGACAGGGCCCCTCCTACGAGCAGTACTTC.

The chain recombines TRBV7-2 with TRBJ1-4; 9 nucleotides match TRBD1. The CDR3 length is 15 residues. Trimming took 5 bases from V and 8 from J; bases not matched to a gene: 9. Germline V gives CDR1 SGHTA, CDR2 FQGNSA. Here the CDR3 reads CASSPWTGEGEKLFF. The CDR3 nucleotides are TGTGCCAGCAGCCCATGGACAGGGGAGGGAGAAAAACTGTTTTTT.

The genes are TRBV7-2 and TRBJ2-3, with D unclear. The germline V gene has CDR1 SGHTA and CDR2 FQGNSA. The ends were cut back, 1 base at V and 1 base at J, with 6 bases in the middle. The CDR3 length is 14 residues. CDR3 in amino acids: CASSLDRGTDTQYF. CDR3 coding DNA: TGTGCCAGCAGCTTAGACCGGGGCACAGATACGCAGTATTTT.

J is TRBJ1-2 and V is TRBV7-8; no clear D gene. Trimming cost V 0 bases and J 3 bases, with 20 bases left between them. The V gene's germline CDR1 is SGHVS and CDR2 FQNEAQ. The CDR3 extends over 18 amino acids. CDR3 nucleotides: TGTGCCAGCAGCTTAGCGTTGGCGGGGTCGGAAGGAGACTATGGCTACACCTTC. As protein: CASSLALAGSEGDYGYTF. Combining the CDR3 with reference TRBV7-8 and TRBJ1-2 gives the whole variable domain GAGVSQSPRYKVAKRGQDVALRCDPISGHVSLFWYQQALGQGPEFLTYFQNEAQLDKSGLPSDRFFAERPEGSVSTLKIQRTQQEDSAVYLCASSLALAGSEGDYGYTFGSGTRLTVV.

The count of this clone is one. The genes are TRBV9 and TRBJ1-2; D gene uncertain. Trimming removed 0 bases at V and 2 bases at J, with 5 bases between. CDR1 and CDR2 from the germline V gene are SGDLS and YYNGEE. The CDR3 has 13 amino acids. CDR3 residues: CASSVATNYGYTF. For the CDR3, the DNA is TGTGCCAGCAGCGTAGCTACCAACTATGGCTACACCTTC.